This T cell receptor beta chain was observed in a study of shared clonotypes between healthy human individuals. Study-level background: The study drew on a couple of women and a few men aged 18 to 49 as donors. Each donor's CD8 memory used one plate, CD8 naive two, each CD4 subset three. Study-wide results and limits: A handful of donors showed sharing of roughly 5% of naive CD4 clonotypes.

Repertoires were generated with immunoSEQ multiplex PCR, while TCRdb's copy carries only in-frame clones and drops some. The repertoire includes 950,000 to 1,100,000 clones, 75% to 80% of them detected once, and 0.6% to 0.7% sits in the top ten. A note on this clone: As yet, its antigen is unknown.

V lost 2 bases, J lost 5 bases, and 9 bases lay in between. CDR1 MRHNA and CDR2 SNTAGT come from the germline V gene. The CDR3 runs 14 residues. Specimen: memory CD4+ T cells from PBMCs. Subset described: CD45RA-negative fraction. This sequence joins TRBV6-4 and TRBJ2-2; TRBD2 is a possible D gene (6 bases). This TCR was sampled from a man aged 18 to 30 in good health. Some clones in this sample may be carry-over from other donors' samples. The CDR3 loop reads CASSDRSGTGELFF. The CDR3 DNA reads TGTGCCAGCAGTGACCGAAGCGGGACCGGGGAGCTGTTTTTT.